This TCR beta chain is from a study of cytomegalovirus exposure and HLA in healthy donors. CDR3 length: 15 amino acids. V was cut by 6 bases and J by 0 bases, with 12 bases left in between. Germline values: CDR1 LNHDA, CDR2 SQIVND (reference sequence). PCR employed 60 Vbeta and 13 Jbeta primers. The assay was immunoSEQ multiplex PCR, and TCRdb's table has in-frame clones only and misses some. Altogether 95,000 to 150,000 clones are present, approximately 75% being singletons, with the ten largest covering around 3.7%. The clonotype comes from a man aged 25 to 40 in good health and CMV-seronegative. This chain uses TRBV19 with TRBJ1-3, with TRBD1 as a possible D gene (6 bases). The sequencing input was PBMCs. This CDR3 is CASRNRVHSGNTIYF. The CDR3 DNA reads TGTGCCAGTAGAAACAGGGTACACTCTGGAAACACCATATATTTT.